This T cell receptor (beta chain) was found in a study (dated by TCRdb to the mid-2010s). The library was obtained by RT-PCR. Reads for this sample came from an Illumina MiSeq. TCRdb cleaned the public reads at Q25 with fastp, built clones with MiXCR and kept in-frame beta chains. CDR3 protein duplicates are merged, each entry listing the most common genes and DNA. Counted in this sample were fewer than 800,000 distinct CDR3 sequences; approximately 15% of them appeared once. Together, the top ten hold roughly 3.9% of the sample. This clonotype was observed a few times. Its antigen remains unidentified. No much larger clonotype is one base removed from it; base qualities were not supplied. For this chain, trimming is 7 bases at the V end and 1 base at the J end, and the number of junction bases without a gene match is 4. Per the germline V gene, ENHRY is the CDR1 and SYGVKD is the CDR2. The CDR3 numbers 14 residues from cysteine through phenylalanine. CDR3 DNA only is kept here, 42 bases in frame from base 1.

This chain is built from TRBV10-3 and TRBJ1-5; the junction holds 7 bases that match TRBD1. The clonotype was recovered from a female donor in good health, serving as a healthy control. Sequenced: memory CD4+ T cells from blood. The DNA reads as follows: TGTGCCATCAAACAACAGGGGAGCAATCAGCCCCAGCATTTT. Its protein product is CAIKQQGSNQPQHF.